The next 16 T cell receptor beta chains were all read from a single sample in a study of T cell responses to AZD1222 COVID-19 vaccine. TCRdb keeps only in-frame clones here, not all; method: immunoSEQ multiplex PCR. The sample records some 100,000 clones, roughly 92% being singletons. The sequencing used peripheral blood, collected on day 0 of AZD1222 vaccination. All receptors come from an adult in good health.

This clone is a singleton in its sample. The chain couples TRBV2 to TRBJ1-6, with a tentative D call TRBD1 (5 bases). The V gene lost 11 bases and the J gene lost 7 bases, with 21 bases spanning the gap. This CDR3 is 15 amino acids long. Germline loops: CDR1 SNHLY, CDR2 FYNNEI. The DNA for the CDR3 is TGTGCCGGACGGGACGAACAAGCCGGGAATTCACCCCTCCACTTT. Its translation: CAGRDEQAGNSPLHF.

The chain uses TRBV12-3 or TRBV12-4 and TRBJ1-5; no clear D gene. V dropped 1 base and J dropped 8 bases, with 3 bases sitting between them. The CDR3 sequence is 11 residues long. CDR3 sequence: CASSLGKPQHF. The CDR3 DNA reads TGTGCCAGCAGTTTAGGGAAGCCCCAGCATTTT.

This chain joins TRBV6-1 and TRBJ1-5, with 7 bases aligning to TRBD1. The trim removed 3 bases at V and 7 bases at J, leaving 9 bases unmatched. The CDR3 loop spans 15 amino acids. Germline assignment: CDR1 MNHNS and CDR2 SASEGT. CDR3 nucleotide sequence: TGTGCCAGCAGTGAGCAGACAGGGTCAGGACAGCCCCAGCATTTT. Protein sequence: CASSEQTGSGQPQHF.

The chain couples TRBV4-3 to TRBJ2-6, with D perhaps TRBD2 (6 bases). V was shortened by 1 base and J by 0 bases, with 19 bases between the two germline ends. Germline V CDR1 and CDR2: LGHNA, YSLEER. The CDR3 runs to 20 residues. The CDR3 reads CASSQALIRDSRSGANVLTF. The CDR3, as DNA: TGCGCCAGCAGCCAAGCCTTGATCCGGGACTCCCGCTCTGGGGCCAACGTCCTGACTTTC.

The genes are TRBV9 and TRBJ2-3; 7 bases fit TRBD1. The V gene end was trimmed by 3 bases and the J gene end by 4 bases; junction bases not matched to a gene: 5. The CDR3 has 14 amino acids. Germline V gene sequence: CDR1 SGDLS, CDR2 YYNGEE. This CDR3 is CASSEGGVADTQYF. CDR3 nucleotide sequence: TGTGCCAGCAGCGAAGGGGGCGTGGCAGATACGCAGTATTTT.

J is TRBJ2-7 and V is TRBV27, with TRBD2 matching 8 bases. The germline V gene encodes CDR1 MNHEY and CDR2 SMNVEV (reference sequence). The CDR3 runs 14 residues. With 3 bases clipped from V and 3 bases from J, the junction kept 4 bases outside the gene matches. The CDR3 sequence is CASSFSGGLYEQYF. The CDR3, as DNA: TGTGCCAGCAGTTTCAGCGGGGGCCTCTACGAGCAGTACTTC.

The genes are TRBV4-3 and TRBJ1-2, with TRBD1 matching over 9 bases. The CDR3 loop spans 16 amino acids. CDR1 is LGHNA, CDR2 YSLEER, per germline. V lost 4 bases, J lost 2 bases, and 8 bases stayed unmatched. In DNA form, the CDR3 reads TGCGCCAGCAGCCCATCCGGGACAGGGAGAAACTATGGCTACACCTTC. It translates to CASSPSGTGRNYGYTF.

The V call is TRBV19, the J call TRBJ1-2, with 9 positions matching TRBD1. Germline CDR1 and CDR2: LNHDA and SQIVND (reference sequence). J was trimmed by 1 base and V by 5 bases; bases with no gene match: 8. This CDR3 has 16 amino acids. In DNA, the CDR3 is TGTGCCAGTAGTTACCGGGACAGGGTTAATAACTATGGCTACACCTTC. As protein: CASSYRDRVNNYGYTF.

The V gene is TRBV27, the J gene TRBJ1-2, with 7 bases fitting TRBD1. Germline values: CDR1 MNHEY, CDR2 SMNVEV (reference sequence). This CDR3 has 13 amino acids. V trimming: 4 bases; J trimming: 8 bases; junction bases outside the gene matches: 7. The CDR3 region has the DNA TGTGCCAGCAGTTCTAAGGGGGCATCCGGCTACACCTTC. Translating it yields CASSSKGASGYTF.

The chain is built from TRBV10-3 and TRBJ2-3; TRBD2 is a possible D gene (5 bases). Germline V CDR1 and CDR2: ENHRY, SYGVKD. The V end was cut by 3 bases, the J end by 2 bases, with 21 bases between. This CDR3 spans 18 amino acids. CDR3: CAISDLTVGLENTDTQYF. DNA of the CDR3: TGTGCCATCAGTGACCTCACTGTTGGACTGGAGAACACAGATACGCAGTATTTT.

CDR3 in DNA: TGTGCCAGCAGTTACGCCAACGGACGGTCTGGCTACACCTTC. Encoded protein: CASSYANGRSGYTF. This rearrangement joins TRBV6-5 to TRBJ1-2; no definite D call. CDR3 length: 14 residues. Germline CDR1 reads MNHEY; CDR2 reads SVGAGI. Trimming removed 2 bases at V and 7 bases at J, with 14 bases between.

J is TRBJ2-2 and V is TRBV7-9; unclear D gene. Germline V gene sequence: CDR1 SEHNR, CDR2 FQNEAQ (reference sequence). The V end lost 2 bases, the J end lost 4 bases, and 5 bases lay between the germline ends. The CDR3 has 13 amino acids. CDR3 sequence (DNA): TGTGCCAGCAGCTTAACGCTCACCGGGGAGCTGTTTTTT. It encodes CASSLTLTGELFF. Full variable domain (missing parts from reference TRBV7-9 and TRBJ2-2): DTGVSQNPRHKITKRGQNVTFRCDPISEHNRLYWYRQTLGQGPEFLTYFQNEAQLEKSRLLSDRFSAERPKGSFSTLEIQRTEQGDSAMYLCASSLTLTGELFFGEGSRLTVL.

This clone appeared once. V and J are TRBV2 and TRBJ1-2, with 8 bases identical to TRBD1. The CDR3 is 13 residues long. Looked up from germline, CDR1 is SNHLY and CDR2 is FYNNEI. The V and J ends lost 6 bases and 4 bases, in that order; junction bases with no gene match: 4. DNA for the CDR3: TGTGCCAGCAGCGGGACAGGATTCTATGGCTACACCTTC. Translation: CASSGTGFYGYTF.

This chain uses TRBV7-2 with TRBJ1-2; possibly TRBD1 for D (5 bases). Trimming shortened V by 0 bases and J by 6 bases, and 14 bases separated the two germline ends. CDR3 length: 15 residues. CDR1 and CDR2 from the germline V gene are SGHTA and FQGNSA. CDR3 in DNA: TGTGCCAGCAGCTTAGCTCGAAGACAGATCGATGGCTACACCTTC. Amino acid sequence: CASSLARRQIDGYTF.

V and J are TRBV6-4 and TRBJ2-1; 12 nucleotides line up with TRBD2. V was pared by 2 bases and J by 6 bases, with 5 bases of the junction left unmatched. CDR1 is MRHNA and CDR2 is SNTAGT in the germline V gene. This CDR3 is 16 amino acids long. The CDR3 sequence is CASSDGASGGANEQFF. CDR3 nucleotide sequence: TGTGCCAGCAGTGACGGGGCTAGCGGGGGGGCCAATGAGCAGTTCTTC.

The V and J genes are TRBV9 and TRBJ2-1; 9 positions match TRBD2. The CDR3 extends over 17 amino acids. With 4 bases clipped from V and 7 bases from J, the junction kept 15 bases outside the gene matches. Germline V lookup: CDR1 SGDLS, CDR2 YYNGEE. The CDR3 DNA reads TGTGCCAGCAGCCCTCTCATTGCGGGGGGGGCGAGAAATGAGCAGTTCTTC. Encoded protein: CASSPLIAGGARNEQFF.